Listed below are T cell receptor beta chains from one sample, sequenced in a study of blood T cell repertoires in COVID-19. Repertoires were generated with immunoSEQ multiplex PCR, while TCRdb's copy carries only in-frame clones and drops some. The sample includes approximately 82,000 clones, around 82% of them seen just once. The sample taken for sequencing was peripheral blood. The receptors stem from a woman in her fifties or sixties with acute or convalescent COVID-19. The CDR3 runs from the conserved cysteine through the conserved F or W. The order of the fields is V gene, clone size, D gene, J gene, CDR3 DNA, CDR3 protein. The D gene is left open where the match is weak. Size is stated for part of the rows, as once, few or many counts, or as a class when the clone is expanded.

TRBV19	-	-	TRBJ2-3	TGTGCCAGTAGTGAATCAGGGGTGCCAGATACGCAGTATTTT	CASSESGVPDTQYF
TRBV2	-	-	TRBJ1-4	TGTGCCAGCAAGGACTACCGGAGGGCAACTAATGAAAAACTGTTTTTT	CASKDYRRATNEKLFF
TRBV12-3/TRBV12-4	-	-	TRBJ1-2	TGTGCCAGCAGCCCTGGTCCTCGGGGCTACACCTTC	CASSPGPRGYTF
TRBV7-9	-	TRBD1	TRBJ1-1	TGTGCCAGCAGCCTGGACAGGGAAGTTGCAGCTTTCTTT	CASSLDREVAAFF
TRBV4-1	-	TRBD1	TRBJ1-6	TGCGCCAGCAGCCAAGAAGACAGGGCAAGGGGACCCCTCCACTTT	CASSQEDRARGPLHF
TRBV6-5	-	-	TRBJ1-5	TGTGCCAGCAGTACTGGGACAACGATACAGCCCCAGCATTTT	CASSTGTTIQPQHF
TRBV6-5	-	-	TRBJ1-2	TGTGCCAGCAGTTACTCAGGCCGTCGGGGCTATGGCTACACCTTC	CASSYSGRRGYGYTF
TRBV5-6	-	TRBD1	TRBJ1-2	TGTGCCAGCCGAGACAGGGACTATGGCTACACCTTC	CASRDRDYGYTF
TRBV2	once	TRBD2	TRBJ2-1	TGTGCCAGCAGTGGGGGAGGGACTTCCCGCTACAATGAGCAGTTCTTC	CASSGGGTSRYNEQFF
TRBV7-2	-	TRBD2	TRBJ2-1	TGTGCCAGCAGCTTAGTAAGACTAGCGGTGTACAATGAGCAGTTCTTC	CASSLVRLAVYNEQFF
TRBV6-5	-	-	TRBJ2-2	TGTGCCAGCAGTTCCTTGGGGGGGAACACCGGGGAGCTGTTTTTT	CASSSLGGNTGELFF
TRBV19	-	-	TRBJ1-2	TGTGCCAGTACAATTGGACAGCAGTATGGCTACACCTTC	CASTIGQQYGYTF
TRBV7-2	-	TRBD1	TRBJ2-3	TGTGCCAGCAGCCCAGGGACAGTGCCAGATACGCAGTATTTT	CASSPGTVPDTQYF
TRBV19	-	TRBD2	TRBJ2-2	TGTGCCAGTAGTCCCAGGACCCCGGGGGGGGTAGCGGGAGACACCGGGGAGCTGTTTTTT	CASSPRTPGGVAGDTGELFF
TRBV7-9	once	TRBD2	TRBJ2-1	TGTGCCAGCAGTAAAGCGGGGGGATCGAATGAGCAGTTCTTC	CASSKAGGSNEQFF
TRBV10-3	-	TRBD1	TRBJ1-1	TGTGCCATCAGTGTAGGGACAGGGGGCATGAACACTGAAGCTTTCTTT	CAISVGTGGMNTEAFF
TRBV12-5	-	-	TRBJ2-1	TGTGCTAGTGGCTTGGGGGGCCCCTACAATGAGCAGTTCTTC	CASGLGGPYNEQFF
TRBV2	-	-	TRBJ1-3	TGTGCCAGCAGGGAGGGACTGATCTCTGGAAACACCATATATTTT	CASREGLISGNTIYF
TRBV5-1	few	TRBD1	TRBJ1-5	TGCGCCAGCAGCTTAACAGGGGGTCAGGATCAGCCCCAGCATTTT	CASSLTGGQDQPQHF